Only a few counts were recorded for the clone carrying this TCR beta chain. The antigen is not known. The CDR3 sequence is 14 residues long. V lost 0 bases to trimming and J lost 10 bases, with 10 bases between them. Germline lookup yields CDR1 LGHNA and CDR2 YSLEER. This record comes from a study of response to subunit inactivated influenza vaccine. Overall study results and limits: The authors offered the suggestion that each seasonal influenza vaccination recruits few new T cells.

From the RT-PCR reads, TCRdb called clonotypes with MiXCR, one entry per CDR3 protein. Of about 300,000 distinct CDR3 sequences listed, 20% to 25% are singletons. The rearrangement links TRBV4-3 to TRBJ1-6, with D unresolved. The starting material was PBMCs from blood, obtained less than 22 months after vaccination. The sequence derives from a man in his fifties or sixties who received an inactivated influenza vaccine. The CDR3 sequence is CASSQDSRRSPLHF. CDR3 nucleotides: TGCGCCAGCAGCCAAGATTCCAGGCGATCACCCCTCCACTTT.